This T cell receptor (beta chain) appears in the sequencing data of a study of blood T cell repertoires in COVID-19. Study-wide background: The United States, Italy and Spain provided the acute and convalescent COVID-19 samples.

This CDR3 region has 13 residues. From germline, CDR1 is SSHAT and CDR2 FNYEAQ (reference sequence). Authors' processing steps: Amplification from reference gene primers served as the basis for estimated nucleated cell counts. Here immunoSEQ multiplex PCR was the method, and the copy in TCRdb shows in-frame clones only, minus some. V and J calls and clone size are given by that table; D and trimming were obtained from the DNA. The sample yields more than 300,000 clones, about 89% seen once. Comments on this clone: At one boundary the junction diverges from the germline segment, which might be a read error.

The chain carries TRBV7-7 and TRBJ2-7; D remains unclear. Material: peripheral blood. The source is a woman between 45 and 65 years old with COVID-19, enrolled during active disease. Here the CDR3 DNA reads TGTGCTAGCAGCTTATTTCGGAGCTACGAGCAGTACTTC. It yields the protein CASSLFRSYEQYF.